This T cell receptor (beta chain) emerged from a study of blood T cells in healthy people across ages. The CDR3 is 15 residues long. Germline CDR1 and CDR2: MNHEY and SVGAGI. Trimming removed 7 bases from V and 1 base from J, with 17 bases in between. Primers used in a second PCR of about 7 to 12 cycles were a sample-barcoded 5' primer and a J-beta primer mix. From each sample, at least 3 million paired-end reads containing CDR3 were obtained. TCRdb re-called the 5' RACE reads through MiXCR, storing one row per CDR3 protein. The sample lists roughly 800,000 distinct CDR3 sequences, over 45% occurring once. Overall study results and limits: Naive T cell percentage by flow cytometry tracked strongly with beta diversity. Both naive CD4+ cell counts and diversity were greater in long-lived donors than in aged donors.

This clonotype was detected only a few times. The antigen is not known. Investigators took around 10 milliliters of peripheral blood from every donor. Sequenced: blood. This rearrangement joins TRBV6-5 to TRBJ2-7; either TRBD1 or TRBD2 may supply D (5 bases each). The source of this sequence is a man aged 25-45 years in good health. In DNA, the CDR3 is TGTGCCAGCACCCGGGGCGTCGCCGGGTCCTACGAGCAGTACTTC. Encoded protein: CASTRGVAGSYEQYF.